This T cell receptor (beta chain) was sequenced in a study of sequential checkpoint blockade in melanoma. This CDR3 is 14 amino acids long. CDR1 SGHTS and CDR2 YDEGEE come from the germline V gene. V lost 0 bases and J lost 2, with 8 bases in between. Profiling relied on immunoSEQ multiplex PCR, and the TCRdb table lists in-frame clones only, not all of them. This sample has over 20,000 clones; 65% to 75% occur once, and the top ten carry roughly a fifth. As to treatment: randomized to nivolumab then ipilimumab (arm A) or the reverse (arm B). No patient had prior DNA-damaging chemotherapy. Live CD3+CD8+ CD19− CD56− cells were sorted from PBMCs.

The receptor was isolated from a human donor with melanoma. Sequencing used CD8+ T cells sorted from blood (inferred from file names), obtained from a patient given nivolumab and ipilimumab in sequence. This chain connects TRBV5-8 to TRBJ2-5; unclear D gene. CDR3 sequence reads: CASSLDLAQETQYF. CDR3 sequence (DNA): TGTGCCAGCAGCTTGGATCTGGCACAAGAGACCCAGTACTTC.